These 24 T cell receptor beta chains were sequenced from one sample in a study of cytomegalovirus exposure and HLA in healthy donors. With 60 Vbeta and 13 Jbeta primers, the PCR was carried out. The method was immunoSEQ multiplex PCR; TCRdb's version includes in-frame clones alone and lacks a portion of them. The sample lists 110,000 to 150,000 clones, just over 70% occurring once. The specimen was PBMCs. These receptor sequences come from a woman in her twenties or thirties in good health and CMV-seronegative.

The chain couples TRBV2 to TRBJ1-5; D is undetermined. The V and J ends lost 5 bases and 9 bases respectively, with 20 bases between them. The CDR3 is 15 amino acids. Germline CDR1 SNHLY, CDR2 FYNNEI. The chain's CDR3 is CASSSDMGKITPQHF. CDR3 sequence (DNA): TGTGCCAGCAGTTCTGACATGGGTAAAATCACGCCCCAGCATTTT.

The gene calls are TRBV29-1 and TRBJ1-2, with 7 bases aligning to TRBD1. The V segment lost 6 bases and the J segment 8 bases; nucleotides outside the gene matches: 9. This CDR3 comprises 12 residues. Germline CDR1 and CDR2: SQVTM and ANQGSEA. CDR3 nucleotide sequence: TGCAGCGTGAGACAGGGATTTGGCGGCTACACCTTC. This encodes CSVRQGFGGYTF. The full variable domain, in which reference TRBV29-1 and TRBJ1-2 provide the parts outside the CDR3, is SAVISQKPSRDICQRGTSLTIQCQVDSQVTMMFWYRQQPGQSLTLIATANQGSEATYESGFVIDKFPISRPNLTFSTLTVSNMSPEDSSIYLCSVRQGFGGYTFGSGTRLTVV.

In this sample, this clone turned up once. The V call is TRBV7-9, the J call TRBJ1-1; D remains ambiguous. Trimming left V 5 bases short and J 5 bases short, with 12 bases between. CDR1 SEHNR and CDR2 FQNEAQ come from the germline V gene (reference sequence). This CDR3 has 13 residues. The CDR3 loop reads CASSEPPGTEAFF. The CDR3 DNA reads TGTGCCAGCAGCGAGCCGCCCGGGACTGAAGCTTTCTTT. Looking up the rest from reference TRBV7-9 and TRBJ1-1 gives the full variable domain: DTGVSQNPRHKITKRGQNVTFRCDPISEHNRLYWYRQTLGQGPEFLTYFQNEAQLEKSRLLSDRFSAERPKGSFSTLEIQRTEQGDSAMYLCASSEPPGTEAFFGQGTRLTVV.

This clone was observed a handful of times. This sequence joins TRBV5-5 and TRBJ2-5, with 7 bases identical to TRBD2. CDR1 is SGHKS, CDR2 YYEKEE, per germline (reference sequence). The junction had 3 bases not matched to a gene; V was cut back by 4 bases and J by 3 bases. The CDR3 extends over 13 amino acids. The CDR3 spells CASSQGLEETQYF. DNA for the CDR3: TGTGCCAGCAGCCAAGGACTAGAAGAGACCCAGTACTTC. Based on the CDR3 plus reference TRBV5-5 and TRBJ2-5, the full variable domain is DAGVTQSPTHLIKTRGQQVTLRCSPISGHKSVSWYQQVLGQGPQFIFQYYEKEERGRGNFPDRFSARQFPNYSSELNVNALLLGDSALYLCASSQGLEETQYFGPGTRLLVL.

The chain combines TRBV6-5 with TRBJ2-7, with TRBD1 identical over 7 bases. Germline lookup yields CDR1 MNHEY and CDR2 SVGAGI. This CDR3 has 12 residues. V lost 10 bases to trimming and J lost 7 bases; unmatched junction nucleotides: 10. Here the CDR3 DNA reads TGTGCCACCAATCCCCAACAGGGGGAGCAGTACTTC. This encodes CATNPQQGEQYF.

The chain joins TRBV30 to TRBJ2-5, with D hard to call. The germline gives CDR1 GTSNPN, CDR2 SVGIG (reference sequence). This CDR3 has 11 residues. Trimming removed 0 bases from V and 6 bases from J, with 5 bases in between. DNA of the CDR3: TGTGCCTGGAGTGTTGCGAAGACCCAGTACTTC. Its translation is CAWSVAKTQYF.

Only a few counts were recorded for this clone. In DNA form, the CDR3 reads TGTGCCAGCAGCCTACAATTAGGTTCTAGCGGGTCGACCTACGAGCAGTACTTC. Translating it yields CASSLQLGSSGSTYEQYF. The chain links TRBV7-6 to TRBJ2-7; 8 bases map to TRBD2. The CDR3 contains 18 residues. Trimming removed 5 bases from V and 2 bases from J; junction bases left unmatched: 17. Germline V gives CDR1 SGHVS, CDR2 FNYEAQ. Drawing the rest from reference TRBV7-6 and TRBJ2-7, the complete variable domain is GAGVSQSPRYKVTKRGQDVALRCDPISGHVSLYWYRQALGQGPEFLTYFNYEAQQDKSGLPNDRFSAERPEGSISTLTIQRTEQRDSAMYRCASSLQLGSSGSTYEQYFGPGTRLTVT.

With respect to this clone: An end of the junction differs from the germline gene, which may be a read error. The V gene is TRBV4-2, the J gene TRBJ1-2; D unresolved. This CDR3 is 13 amino acids long. Germline values: CDR1 LGHNA, CDR2 YNFKEQ. The CDR3 DNA is TGTGCCAGCAGCCAAAGCTATAACGATGGCTACACCTTC. This translates into CASSQSYNDGYTF.

The chain uses TRBV9 and TRBJ1-1; tentative D call: TRBD1 (6 bases). The CDR3 is 14 amino acids. Germline CDR1 SGDLS, CDR2 YYNGEE. Trimming left V 5 bases short and J 4 bases short, with 15 bases between. The DNA for the CDR3 is TGTGCCAGCAGTACAGGGATAGGTACCACTGAAGCTTTCTTT. This codes for CASSTGIGTTEAFF. The whole variable domain, remainder taken from reference TRBV9 and TRBJ1-1, is DSGVTQTPKHLITATGQRVTLRCSPRSGDLSVYWYQQSLDQGLQFLIQYYNGEERAKGNILERFSAQQFPDLHSELNLSSLELGDSALYFCASSTGIGTTEAFFGQGTRLTVV.

V gene TRBV29-1 combines with J gene TRBJ2-1; 10 bases agree with TRBD2. Germline CDR1 is SQVTM and CDR2 is ANQGSEA. Trimming cost V 5 bases and J 0 bases; bases outside gene matches: 4. This CDR3 has 15 residues. The CDR3: CSVSSGRSSYNEQFF. The CDR3 nucleotides are TGCAGCGTTTCTAGCGGGAGAAGCTCCTACAATGAGCAGTTCTTC.

V and J are TRBV6-1 and TRBJ2-3; 11 nucleotides match TRBD1. The J segment lost 8 bases and the V segment lost 4 bases, leaving 8 bases of the junction unmatched. The CDR3 loop spans 15 amino acids. Germline lookup yields CDR1 MNHNS and CDR2 SASEGT. DNA for the CDR3: TGTGCCAGCAGTGGGACCGGGACAGGGGGGGGTACGCAGTATTTT. Translating gives CASSGTGTGGGTQYF.

This clone was seen more than once but under ten times. J is TRBJ1-2 and V is TRBV19; no reliable D call. V gave up 6 bases and J gave up 3 bases, with 14 bases separating them. Germline V gene data show CDR1 as LNHDA and CDR2 as SQIVND (reference sequence). CDR3 size: 14 residues. In DNA, the CDR3 is TGTGCCAGTAGCCCAAGGAGGCTACACTATGGCTACACCTTC. It encodes CASSPRRLHYGYTF.

The V and J genes are TRBV5-1 and TRBJ1-2; 7 bases map to TRBD1. Germline values: CDR1 SGHRS, CDR2 YFSETQ. V lost 0 bases, J lost 6 bases, and 8 bases stayed unmatched. The CDR3 is made up of 15 amino acids. CDR3: CASSLAVRQGNGYTF. CDR3 in DNA: TGCGCCAGCAGCTTGGCCGTTAGACAGGGAAATGGCTACACCTTC.

This chain joins TRBV6-5 and TRBJ2-3, with D hard to call. Germline assignment: CDR1 MNHEY and CDR2 SVGAGI. V dropped 2 bases and J dropped 2 bases, with 5 bases sitting between them. The CDR3 has 13 residues. This CDR3 reads CASSYGTTDTQYF. CDR3 coding DNA: TGTGCCAGCAGTTACGGCACCACAGATACGCAGTATTTT.

V gene TRBV2 combines with J gene TRBJ1-3; possibly TRBD1 for D (6 bases). The CDR3 has 17 residues. CDR1 SNHLY and CDR2 FYNNEI come from the germline V gene. V dropped 6 bases and J dropped 3 bases, with 21 bases sitting between them. DNA for the CDR3: TGTGCCAGCAGCGATCCCACGCTCAGGGGAAATGGAAACACCATATATTTT. Its translation is CASSDPTLRGNGNTIYF.

This chain connects TRBV2 to TRBJ2-7, with 8 nucleotides matching TRBD1. Germline V gene data show CDR1 as SNHLY and CDR2 as FYNNEI. V lost 7 bases to trimming and J lost 4 bases; unmatched junction nucleotides: 3. The CDR3 is 12 amino acids. CDR3 region: CASKQGAYEQYF. The CDR3 DNA is TGTGCCAGCAAGCAGGGGGCTTACGAGCAGTACTTC.

The CDR3 spells CASKAHLGGRSEETQYF. The CDR3, as DNA: TGTGCCAGTAAGGCCCATCTCGGGGGAAGGTCGGAAGAGACCCAGTACTTC. This chain joins TRBV19 and TRBJ2-5, with D perhaps TRBD2 (6 bases). V was pared by 7 bases and J by 3 bases, with 24 bases between. The CDR3 spans 17 residues. The germline gives CDR1 LNHDA, CDR2 SQIVND (reference sequence). The full variable domain, rest sourced from reference TRBV19 and TRBJ2-5, is DGGITQSPKYLFRKEGQNVTLSCEQNLNHDAMYWYRQDPGQGLRLIYYSQIVNDFQKGDIAEGYSVSREKKESFPLTVTSAQKNPTAFYLCASKAHLGGRSEETQYFGPGTRLLVL.

Ten or more counts support this clone. The CDR3 sequence: CASSREVGSGYTF. The DNA of the CDR3 is TGTGCCAGCAGCCGGGAGGTTGGGAGCGGCTACACCTTC. The chain is built from TRBV5-6 and TRBJ1-2; D not certain. Trimming pared 4 bases from V and 8 bases from J, leaving 15 bases between. Germline-derived CDR1 and CDR2 are SGHDT and YYEEEE. The CDR3 has 13 residues.

The CDR3, as DNA: TGTGCCAGTAGTATCCGGAGGGGAGGGAATGAGCAGTTCTTC. This gives the protein CASSIRRGGNEQFF. This rearrangement joins TRBV19 to TRBJ2-1; 7 positions agree with TRBD2. The CDR3 totals 14 residues. The germline V gene encodes CDR1 LNHDA and CDR2 SQIVND (reference sequence). V gave up 3 bases and J gave up 7 bases; unmatched junction bases: 6. Together with reference TRBV19 and TRBJ2-1, the CDR3 gives the full variable domain: DGGITQSPKYLFRKEGQNVTLSCEQNLNHDAMYWYRQDPGQGLRLIYYSQIVNDFQKGDIAEGYSVSREKKESFPLTVTSAQKNPTAFYLCASSIRRGGNEQFFGPGTRLTVL.

The chain recombines TRBV7-3 with TRBJ2-2, with D perhaps matching TRBD2 (6 bases). The CDR3 consists of 16 residues. Trimming left V 2 bases short and J 7 bases short, with 17 bases between. Germline V lookup: CDR1 SGHTA, CDR2 FQGTGA. CDR3 region: CASSLGPGAPGGELFF. CDR3 nucleotides: TGTGCCAGCAGCTTAGGGCCGGGAGCTCCGGGCGGGGAGCTGTTTTTT. Based on the CDR3 plus reference TRBV7-3 and TRBJ2-2, the full variable domain is GAGVSQTPSNKVTEKGKYVELRCDPISGHTALYWYRQSLGQGPEFLIYFQGTGAADDSGLPNDRFFAVRPEGSVSTLKIQRTERGDSAVYLCASSLGPGAPGGELFFGEGSRLTVL.

The gene calls are TRBV6-5 and TRBJ1-6; tentative D call: TRBD1 (5 bases). CDR1 MNHEY and CDR2 SVGAGI come from the germline V gene. Trimming pared 4 bases from V and 8 bases from J, leaving 15 bases between. CDR3 length: 15 amino acids. CDR3 sequence (DNA): TGTGCCAGCAGTTTTACCCCCTTAGGGGATTCACCCCTCCACTTT. Protein product: CASSFTPLGDSPLHF.

V gene TRBV10-1 combines with J gene TRBJ2-7; D might be TRBD2 (5 bases). The V end was cut by 0 bases, the J end by 4 bases, with 10 bases between. Germline V gene sequence: CDR1 WNHNN, CDR2 SYGVQD (reference sequence). CDR3 length: 14 residues. The CDR3 DNA reads as TGCGCCAGCAGTGAGTCGAGCGGCACTTACGAGCAGTACTTC. Encoded protein: CASSESSGTYEQYF.

The chain combines TRBV10-3 with TRBJ1-1; TRBD1 aligns across 8 bases. The germline V gene has CDR1 ENHRY and CDR2 SYGVKD. The CDR3 sequence is 14 residues long. V trimming: 10 bases; J trimming: 2 bases; junction bases outside the gene matches: 9. The CDR3 spells CATDQGAGNTEAFF. The CDR3 nucleotides read TGTGCCACCGATCAGGGGGCAGGCAACACTGAAGCTTTCTTT.

The V call is TRBV5-6, the J call TRBJ2-3; 14 bases match TRBD2. This CDR3 region has 15 residues. Trimming cost V 4 bases and J 5 bases; bases outside gene matches: 3. The germline V gene encodes CDR1 SGHDT and CDR2 YYEEEE. The CDR3 sequence: CASSRGLAGGDTQYF. The CDR3 DNA is TGTGCCAGCAGCCGCGGACTAGCGGGAGGAGATACGCAGTATTTT.